Sequencing of this T cell receptor (beta chain) was carried out in a study of breast tumors, draining lymph nodes, adjacent tissues. The CDR3 has 16 residues. Looked up from germline, CDR1 is MNHNS and CDR2 is SASEGT. J gave up 2 bases and V 6 bases, and 5 bases lay outside the gene matches. One entry per CDR3 protein, called by TCRdb with MiXCR from the multiplex PCR reads. The table shows about 130,000 distinct CDR3 sequences, with around 21% occurring only once. This clonotype was seen more than once but under ten times. Breast cancer patients provided tissue from their axillary draining lymph nodes.

The V gene is TRBV6-1, the J gene TRBJ2-2; 11 positions agree with TRBD2. The material sequenced was axillary lymph node tissue. This receptor was taken from a female donor with breast cancer. Some clones in this sample may be carry-over from other donors' samples. The CDR3 region has the DNA TGTGCCAGCAGGGAGGGACTAGCGGATAACACCGGGGAGCTGTTTTTT. Translated: CASREGLADNTGELFF.